These 5 T cell receptor beta chains originate from one sample sequenced in a study of blood T cell repertoires in COVID-19. The repertoire was sequenced with immunoSEQ multiplex PCR; TCRdb's copy has only in-frame clones and lacks some. Of approximately 46,000 clones in the sample, around four fifths were seen once. Sample: peripheral blood. Source of these receptors: a human donor in a cohort sampled during active COVID-19.

CDR3 sequence: CASSQGTPGQASYEQYF. Written as DNA, the CDR3 is TGTGCCAGCAGCCAAGGTACACCGGGACAAGCCTCCTACGAGCAGTACTTC. The chain joins TRBV3-1 (or the pseudogene TRBV3-2) to TRBJ2-7, with a weak D call TRBD1 (6 bases). Germline loops: CDR1 LGHDT, CDR2 YNNKEL (reference sequence). The CDR3 spans 17 residues. With 1 base removed from V and 0 bases from J, the gap between germline ends came to 16 bases.

The CDR3 sequence: CASSELGSYLTNEKLFF. The CDR3 bases are TGTGCCAGCAGTGAACTGGGGAGCTATTTAACTAATGAAAAACTGTTTTTT. V and J are TRBV25-1 and TRBJ1-4, with D hard to call. The V gene's germline CDR1 is MGHDK and CDR2 SYGVNS. The germline V and J ends were trimmed by 2 bases and 1 base, with 14 bases remaining between them. CDR3 length: 17 residues.

The V and J genes are TRBV9 and TRBJ2-1, with 9 bases matching TRBD2. This CDR3 is built from 15 residues. The germline V gene has CDR1 SGDLS and CDR2 YYNGEE. The J segment lost 3 bases and the V segment lost 1 base, leaving 2 bases of the junction unmatched. In DNA form, the CDR3 reads TGTGCCAGCAGCGTAACAGCGGGGGGCTACAATGAGCAGTTCTTC. This encodes CASSVTAGGYNEQFF. The variable domain in full, with the rest retrieved from reference TRBV9 and TRBJ2-1, is DSGVTQTPKHLITATGQRVTLRCSPRSGDLSVYWYQQSLDQGLQFLIQYYNGEERAKGNILERFSAQQFPDLHSELNLSSLELGDSALYFCASSVTAGGYNEQFFGPGTRLTVL.

This rearrangement joins TRBV3-1 (or the pseudogene TRBV3-2) to TRBJ2-7; TRBD1 is a possible D gene (5 bases). The CDR3 consists of 15 residues. Looked up from germline, CDR1 is LGHDT and CDR2 is YNNKEL (reference sequence). V was pared by 0 bases and J by 4 bases, with 13 bases between. The CDR3 DNA is TGTGCCAGCAGCCAAGAAGGTGGGGCGGCTTACGAGCAGTACTTC. As protein: CASSQEGGAAYEQYF.

The rearrangement uses TRBV30 and TRBJ1-2; maybe TRBD1 (5 bases). The CDR3 totals 11 residues. Trimming left V 0 bases short and J 7 bases short, with 6 bases between. Germline assignment: CDR1 GTSNPN and CDR2 SVGIG (reference sequence). The CDR3 nucleotides read TGTGCCTGGAGTGTAGGGGCTGGCTACACCTTC. Amino acids: CAWSVGAGYTF.